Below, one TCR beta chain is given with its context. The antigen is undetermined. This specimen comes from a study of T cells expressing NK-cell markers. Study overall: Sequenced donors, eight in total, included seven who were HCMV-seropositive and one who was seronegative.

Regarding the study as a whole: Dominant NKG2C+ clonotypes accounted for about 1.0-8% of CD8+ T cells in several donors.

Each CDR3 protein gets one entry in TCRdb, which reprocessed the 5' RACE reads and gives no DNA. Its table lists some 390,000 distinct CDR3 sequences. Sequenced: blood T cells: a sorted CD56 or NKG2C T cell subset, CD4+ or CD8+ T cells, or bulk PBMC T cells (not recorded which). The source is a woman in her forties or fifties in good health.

CDR3: CASRAGVKQFF. The chain is built from TRBV6-5 and TRBJ2-1; with no DNA, the TCRdb D assignment of TRBD1 cannot be verified. Germline CDR1 reads MNHEY; CDR2 reads SVGAGI. The CDR3 has 11 amino acids.